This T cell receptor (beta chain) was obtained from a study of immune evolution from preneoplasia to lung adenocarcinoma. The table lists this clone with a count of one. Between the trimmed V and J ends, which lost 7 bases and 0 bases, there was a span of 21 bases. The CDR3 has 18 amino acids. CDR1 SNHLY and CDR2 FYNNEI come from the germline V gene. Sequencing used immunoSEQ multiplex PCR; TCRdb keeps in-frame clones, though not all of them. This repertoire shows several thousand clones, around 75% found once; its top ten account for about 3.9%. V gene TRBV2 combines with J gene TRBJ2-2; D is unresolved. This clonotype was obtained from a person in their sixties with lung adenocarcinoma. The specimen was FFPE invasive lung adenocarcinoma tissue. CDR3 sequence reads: CASTTSLERIANTGELFF. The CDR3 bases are TGTGCCAGCACTACATCACTTGAGCGAATCGCGAACACCGGGGAGCTGTTTTTT. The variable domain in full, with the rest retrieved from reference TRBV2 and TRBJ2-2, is EPEVTQTPSHQVTQMGQEVILRCVPISNHLYFYWYRQILGQKVEFLVSFYNNEISEKSEIFDDQFSVERPDGSNFTLKIRSTKLEDSAMYFCASTTSLERIANTGELFFGEGSRLTVL.